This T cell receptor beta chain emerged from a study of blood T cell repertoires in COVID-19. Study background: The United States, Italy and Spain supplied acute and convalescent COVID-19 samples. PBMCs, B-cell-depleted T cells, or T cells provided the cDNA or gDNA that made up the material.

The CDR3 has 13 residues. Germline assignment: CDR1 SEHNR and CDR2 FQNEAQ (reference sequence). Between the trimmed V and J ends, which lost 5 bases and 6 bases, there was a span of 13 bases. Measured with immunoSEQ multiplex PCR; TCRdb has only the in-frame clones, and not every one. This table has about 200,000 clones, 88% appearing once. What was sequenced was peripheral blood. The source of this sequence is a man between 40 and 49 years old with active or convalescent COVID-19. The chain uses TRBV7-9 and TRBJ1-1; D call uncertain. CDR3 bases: TGTGCCAGCAGCCATAAAGCCCTTTCTGAAGCTTTCTTT. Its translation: CASSHKALSEAFF.